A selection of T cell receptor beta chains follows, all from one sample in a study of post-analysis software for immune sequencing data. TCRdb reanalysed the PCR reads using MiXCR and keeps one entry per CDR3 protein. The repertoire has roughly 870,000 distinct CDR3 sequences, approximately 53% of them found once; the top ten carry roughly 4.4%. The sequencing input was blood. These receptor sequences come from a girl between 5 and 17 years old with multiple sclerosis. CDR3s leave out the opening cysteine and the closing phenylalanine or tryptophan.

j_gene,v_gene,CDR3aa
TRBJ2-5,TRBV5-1,ASSFAQETQY
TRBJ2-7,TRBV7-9,ASSPMIPYEQY
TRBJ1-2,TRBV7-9,TSSLRWEAVHGYT
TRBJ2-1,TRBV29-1,SFGGSTGGTPQIYNEQF
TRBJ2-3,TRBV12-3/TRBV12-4,ASSFSGGLAFVNTQY
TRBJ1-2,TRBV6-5,ASSYSTQGAKGYT
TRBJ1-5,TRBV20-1,SARSLTNNQPQH
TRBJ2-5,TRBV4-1,ASSHPSAGGFQETQY
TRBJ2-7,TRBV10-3,AIMKGLEIREQY
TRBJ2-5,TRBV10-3,AISGPQETQY
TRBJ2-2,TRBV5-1,ASSGGGTETWELF
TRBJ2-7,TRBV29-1,SVETGGSYEQY
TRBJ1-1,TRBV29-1,SVEVMMQGRFMNTEAF
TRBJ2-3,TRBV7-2,ASSLDLAGGRDTQY
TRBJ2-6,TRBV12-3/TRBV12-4,ASRGQGYASGANVLT
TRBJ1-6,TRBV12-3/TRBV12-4,ASSWGQKFPPLH
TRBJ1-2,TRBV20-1,SAQTGPGYGYT
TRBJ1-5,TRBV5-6,ASSLGGGQGLNQPQH
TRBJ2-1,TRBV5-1,ASRQGLAGVYYNEQF
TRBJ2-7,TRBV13,ASSGSGSRYEQY
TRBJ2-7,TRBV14,ASSRSQGGAYEQY
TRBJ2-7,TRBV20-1,SAREDNSYEQY
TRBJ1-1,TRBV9,ASSAEGRGRFNTEAF
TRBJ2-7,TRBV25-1,ASPQSPYYYEQY
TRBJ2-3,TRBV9,ASSVSGRTSTDTQY
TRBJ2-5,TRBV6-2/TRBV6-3,ASSYRAGQETQY
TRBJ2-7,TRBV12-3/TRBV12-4,ASSLGGGRAYEQY
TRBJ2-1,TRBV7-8,ASSLTMTSYNEQF
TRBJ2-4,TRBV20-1,SARRGFGLYSLEQY
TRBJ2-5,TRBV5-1,ASSFRWRGGQETQY
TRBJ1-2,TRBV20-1,SAPTGNYGYT
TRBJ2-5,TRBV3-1,ASSQATRETQY
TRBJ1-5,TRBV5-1,ASRRRNQPQH